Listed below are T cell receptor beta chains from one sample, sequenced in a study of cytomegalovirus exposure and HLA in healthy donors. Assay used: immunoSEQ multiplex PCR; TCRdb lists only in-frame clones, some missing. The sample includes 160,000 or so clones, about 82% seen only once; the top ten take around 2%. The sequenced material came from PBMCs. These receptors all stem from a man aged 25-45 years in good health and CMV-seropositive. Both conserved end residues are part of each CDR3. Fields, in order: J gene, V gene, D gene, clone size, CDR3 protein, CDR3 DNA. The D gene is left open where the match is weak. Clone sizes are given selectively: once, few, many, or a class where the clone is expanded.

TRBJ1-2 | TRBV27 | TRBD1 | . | CASSWRDRDLNGYTF | TGTGCCAGCAGTTGGAGGGACAGGGATTTGAATGGCTACACCTTC
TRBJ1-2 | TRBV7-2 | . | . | CASSLGREPNSF | TGTGCCAGCAGCCTGGGGCGTGAACCAAACTCATTC
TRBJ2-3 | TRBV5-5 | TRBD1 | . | CASSPVTGVTDTQYF | TGTGCCAGCAGCCCTGTGACAGGGGTCACAGATACGCAGTATTTT
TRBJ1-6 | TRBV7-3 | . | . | CASSQPEGPLHF | TGTGCCAGCAGCCAACCGGAGGGACCCCTCCACTTT
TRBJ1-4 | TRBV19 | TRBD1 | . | CASSRQGGNEKLFF | TGTGCCAGTAGTAGACAGGGTGGTAATGAAAAACTGTTTTTT
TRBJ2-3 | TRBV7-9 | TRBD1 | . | CASSPGQGTDTQYF | TGTGCCAGCAGCCCCGGACAGGGCACAGATACGCAGTATTTT
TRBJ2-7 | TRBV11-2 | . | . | CASSFHTRGSRGYEQYF | TGTGCCAGCAGCTTTCATACCCGGGGGAGCCGTGGCTACGAGCAGTACTTC
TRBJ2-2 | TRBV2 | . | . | CASSAGLMNTGELFF | TGTGCCAGCAGCGCAGGGTTAATGAACACCGGGGAGCTGTTTTTT
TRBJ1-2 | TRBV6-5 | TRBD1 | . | CASSPTGADGYTF | TGTGCCAGCAGCCCGACAGGGGCGGATGGCTACACCTTC
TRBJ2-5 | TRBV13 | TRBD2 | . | CASSSYLAGGRWAQYF | TGTGCCAGCAGCTCATACCTAGCGGGGGGCCGATGGGCCCAGTACTTC
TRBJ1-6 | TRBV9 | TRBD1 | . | CASNPQGANSPLHF | TGTGCCAGCAACCCACAGGGGGCGAATTCACCCCTCCACTTT
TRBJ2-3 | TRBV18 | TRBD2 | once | CASSPGLAGDTQYF | TGTGCCAGCTCACCGGGACTAGCGGGGGATACGCAGTATTTT
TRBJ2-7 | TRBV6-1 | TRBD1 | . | CASSEIGGTGGDEQYF | TGTGCCAGCAGTGAAATTGGGGGGACAGGGGGCGACGAGCAGTACTTC
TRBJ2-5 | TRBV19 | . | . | CASSGWTPPYQETQYF | TGTGCCAGTAGCGGGTGGACACCTCCGTACCAAGAGACCCAGTACTTC
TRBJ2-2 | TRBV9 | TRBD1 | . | CASKTGTDTGELFF | TGTGCCAGCAAGACAGGGACGGACACCGGGGAGCTGTTTTTT
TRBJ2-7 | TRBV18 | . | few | CASSPSGSGGYEQYF | TGTGCCAGCTCACCATCGGGGAGCGGCGGCTACGAGCAGTACTTC
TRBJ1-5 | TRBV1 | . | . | CTSSQPGTSMSLSQPQHF | TGCACCAGCAGCCAACCCGGGACATCTATGAGCTTATCTCAGCCCCAGCATTTT
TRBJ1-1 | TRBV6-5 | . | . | CASSLQGSASTEAFF | TGTGCCAGCAGCCTACAGGGATCGGCTAGCACTGAAGCTTTCTTT
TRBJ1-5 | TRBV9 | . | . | CASSVAGGFNQPQHF | TGTGCCAGCAGCGTAGCCGGGGGTTTCAATCAGCCCCAGCATTTT
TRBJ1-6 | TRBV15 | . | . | CATSTDLNSPLHF | TGTGCCACCAGCACAGATCTTAATTCACCCCTCCACTTT
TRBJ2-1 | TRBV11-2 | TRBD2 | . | CASSFSRGDPPYNEQFF | TGTGCCAGCAGCTTCTCGCGGGGGGACCCGCCCTACAATGAGCAGTTCTTC
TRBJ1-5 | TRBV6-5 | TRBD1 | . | CASSSGQGNQPQHF | TGTGCCAGCAGTTCTGGACAGGGGAATCAGCCCCAGCATTTT
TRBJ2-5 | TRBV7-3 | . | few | CASSPAGKETQYF | TGTGCCAGCAGCCCTGCGGGGAAGGAGACCCAGTACTTC
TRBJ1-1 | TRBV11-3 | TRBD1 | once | CASSYSGTVNTEAFF | TGTGCCAGCAGCTATTCCGGGACAGTGAACACTGAAGCTTTCTTT
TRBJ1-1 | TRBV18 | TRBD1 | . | CASSPRQGNTEAFF | TGTGCCAGCTCACCGAGACAGGGAAACACTGAAGCTTTCTTT
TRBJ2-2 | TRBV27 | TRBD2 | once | CASSPRGATNTGELFF | TGTGCCAGCAGCCCGCGGGGGGCAACGAACACCGGGGAGCTGTTTTTT
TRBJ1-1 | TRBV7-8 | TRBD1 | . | CASSPRRTGNTEAFF | TGTGCCAGCAGCCCCCGACGGACAGGGAACACTGAAGCTTTCTTT
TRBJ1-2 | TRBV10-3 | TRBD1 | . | CAISQGQANYGYTF | TGTGCCATCAGTCAGGGACAGGCTAACTATGGCTACACCTTC
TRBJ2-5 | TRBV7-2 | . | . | CASSLIRARGGETQYF | TGTGCCAGCAGCCTAATCAGGGCCAGAGGGGGAGAGACCCAGTACTTC
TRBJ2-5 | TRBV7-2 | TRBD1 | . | CASSPPRGRETQYF | TGTGCCAGCAGCCCGCCGAGGGGGCGGGAGACCCAGTACTTC
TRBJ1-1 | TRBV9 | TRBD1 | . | CASSRDRWGTEAFF | TGTGCCAGCAGCCGGGACAGGTGGGGGACTGAAGCTTTCTTT
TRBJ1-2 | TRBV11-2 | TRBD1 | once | CASSPDRVNGYTF | TGTGCCAGCAGCCCGGACAGGGTAAATGGCTACACCTTC
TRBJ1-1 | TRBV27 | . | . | CASSPLDWPNTEAFF | TGTGCCAGCAGTCCCCTGGACTGGCCGAACACTGAAGCTTTCTTT
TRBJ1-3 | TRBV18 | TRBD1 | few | CASSPRGQGASGNTIYF | TGTGCCAGCTCACCCCGAGGGCAGGGGGCTTCTGGAAACACCATATATTTT
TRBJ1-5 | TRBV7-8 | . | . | CASSPITDRYYSNQPQHF | TGTGCCAGCAGCCCAATAACGGACAGATATTATAGCAATCAGCCCCAGCATTTT
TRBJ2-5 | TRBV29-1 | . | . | CSVETKGRETQYF | TGCAGCGTTGAAACGAAGGGGCGTGAGACCCAGTACTTC
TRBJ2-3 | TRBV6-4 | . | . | CASSEEEGVDTQYF | TGTGCCAGCAGTGAAGAGGAAGGAGTAGATACGCAGTATTTT
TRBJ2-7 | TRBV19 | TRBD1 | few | CASSLTPGQGFEQYF | TGTGCCAGTAGTCTCACGCCGGGACAGGGTTTCGAGCAGTACTTC
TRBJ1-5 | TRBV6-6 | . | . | CASSSRAPYSNQPQHF | TGTGCCAGCAGTTCCAGGGCCCCTTATAGCAATCAGCCCCAGCATTTT
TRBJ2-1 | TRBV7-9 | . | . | CASSSQAGWNEQFF | TGTGCCAGCAGCAGCCAGGCGGGTTGGAATGAGCAGTTCTTC
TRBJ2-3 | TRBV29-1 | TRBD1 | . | CSVDGTGSFTDTQYF | TGCAGCGTCGACGGGACAGGGTCGTTCACAGATACGCAGTATTTT
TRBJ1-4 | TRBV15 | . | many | CATSRALNEKLFF | TGTGCCACCAGCAGAGCCCTTAATGAAAAACTGTTTTTT
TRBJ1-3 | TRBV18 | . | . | CASSPVRVGNTIYF | TGTGCCAGCTCACCAGTCCGTGTGGGAAACACCATATATTTT
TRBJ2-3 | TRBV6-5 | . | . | CASTNGQGGADTQYF | TGTGCCAGCACCAACGGCCAGGGGGGCGCAGATACGCAGTATTTT
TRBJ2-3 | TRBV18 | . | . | CASSQRYDTQYF | TGTGCCAGCTCACAGAGGTACGATACGCAGTATTTT
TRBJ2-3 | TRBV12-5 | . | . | CASGLVRRTTEADTQYF | TGTGCTAGTGGTTTGGTACGGCGGACTACGGAAGCAGATACGCAGTATTTT
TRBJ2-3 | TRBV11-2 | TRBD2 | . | CASSLGGGGTDTQYF | TGTGCCAGCAGCTTAGGCGGGGGGGGCACAGATACGCAGTATTTT
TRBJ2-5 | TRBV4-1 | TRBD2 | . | CASSRDPSGGGETQYF | TGCGCCAGCAGCCGCGACCCCAGCGGGGGGGGCGAGACCCAGTACTTC